These 11 T cell receptor beta chains were sequenced from one sample in a study of immune aging and cytomegalovirus after organ transplant. BD Rhapsody targeted mRNA and AbSeq chemistry was used for microwell cell capture and library preparation. TCRdb recomputed calls from the single-cell sequencing reads with MiXCR, one row per CDR3 protein. The sample lists about 21,000 distinct CDR3 sequences; roughly a third were seen once. The time point: five sample-tagged time points from pre-transplant (day -1) to day 368 post-transplant, pooled. These receptors are not linked to any known antigen. The sample in question was CMV peptide-activated CD4+ and CD8+ T cells sorted from blood, obtained at five time points, pooled. The subset denotes: sorted CD8+CD137+ and CD4+CD154+ T cells after 11 to 13 h CMV IE-1 peptide stimulation. The source of these receptors is a female donor who had a heart transplant and CMV viremia.

This clonotype was counted between two and nine times. As DNA, the CDR3 is TGTGCCAGCAGAGAAACAGGTTACGAGCAGTACTTC. This translates into CASRETGYEQYF. The J gene is TRBJ2-7, the V gene TRBV2, with D possibly TRBD1 on 5 matching bases. CDR1 and CDR2 from the germline V gene are SNHLY and FYNNEI. The CDR3 covers 12 residues. Deletions cut 6 bases from V and 4 bases from J, with 10 bases between.

This clonotype was picked up a small number of times. The J gene is TRBJ2-7, the V gene TRBV10-3; maybe TRBD1 (5 bases). V was shortened by 6 bases and J by 5 bases, with 8 bases between the two germline ends. Germline V CDR1 and CDR2: ENHRY, SYGVKD. The CDR3 is made up of 11 amino acids. The CDR3 DNA reads as TGTGCCATCAGACAGGTTAACGAGCAGTACTTC. Translating gives CAIRQVNEQYF.

This clonotype was seen repeatedly, ten times or more. The chain couples TRBV6-1 to TRBJ2-7; the match to TRBD1 covers 9 bases. The V and J ends lost 6 bases and 0 bases, in that order; junction bases with no gene match: 9. The CDR3 has 16 amino acids. Looked up from germline, CDR1 is MNHNS and CDR2 is SASEGT. The CDR3 DNA is TGTGCCAGCAGGGACTTCGGGACAGGGAGCTCCTACGAGCAGTACTTC. Translating gives CASRDFGTGSSYEQYF.

The J gene is TRBJ2-6, the V gene TRBV30; perhaps TRBD1 as D (5 bases). Germline CDR1 GTSNPN, CDR2 SVGIG (reference sequence). Trimming stripped 3 bases from V and 5 bases from J, with 14 bases between. The CDR3 has 15 amino acids. Written as DNA, the CDR3 is TGTGCCTGGAGCTCACAGGTTTCGTGGGCCAACGTCCTGACTTTC. It codes for CAWSSQVSWANVLTF.

The rearrangement joins TRBV20-1 to TRBJ2-1; 13 nucleotides agree with TRBD2. CDR1 and CDR2 (germline): DFQATT, SNEGSKA (reference sequence). The CDR3 covers 15 residues. V shed 6 bases and J 5 bases; nucleotides not matched to a gene: 7. The DNA of the CDR3 is TGCAGTGCCCCACTAGCGGGAGGGGGAAACAATGAGCAGTTCTTC. It specifies CSAPLAGGGNNEQFF.

The rearrangement joins TRBV7-9 to TRBJ2-1, with D uncertain. CDR3 length equals 13 residues. V was clipped by 4 bases and J by 6 bases, with 10 bases between them. The germline CDR1 and CDR2 sequences are SEHNR and FQNEAQ (reference sequence). The CDR3 nucleotides are TGTGCCAGCAGCTCTGGGATCTCCAATGAGCAGTTCTTC. The encoded protein is CASSSGISNEQFF.

The chain recombines TRBV3-1 with TRBJ2-7, with 9 bases identical to TRBD2. The CDR3 contains 15 residues. Germline V gene sequence: CDR1 LGHDT, CDR2 YNNKEL (reference sequence). Trimming at V came to 6 bases and at J to 0 bases, leaving 6 bases not matched to a gene. CDR3 sequence reads: CASRLWTSDSYEQYF. CDR3 DNA: TGTGCCAGCAGGCTCTGGACTAGCGACTCCTACGAGCAGTACTTC.

This rearrangement joins TRBV7-9 to TRBJ1-6; 8 bases are shared with TRBD1. CDR3 length: 18 amino acids. V lost 0 bases, J lost 1 base, and 5 bases stayed unmatched. Germline V gives CDR1 SEHNR, CDR2 FQNEAQ (reference sequence). The CDR3 loop reads CASSLAPHRGSYNSPLHF. As DNA, the CDR3 is TGTGCCAGCAGCTTAGCGCCCCACAGGGGGTCCTATAATTCACCCCTCCACTTT.

There are a few counts of this clonotype. The DNA for the CDR3 is TGTGCCAGCAGTCCCCTAGCGGGGGCGCAGGCCGCGCAGTATTTT. Translation: CASSPLAGAQAAQYF. The chain has TRBV2 and TRBJ2-3, with TRBD2 identical over 10 bases. Germline loops: CDR1 SNHLY, CDR2 FYNNEI. The CDR3 sequence is 15 residues long. V dropped 5 bases and J dropped 10; count of bases not matched to a gene: 12. Variable domain in full (rest from reference TRBV2 and TRBJ2-3): EPEVTQTPSHQVTQMGQEVILRCVPISNHLYFYWYRQILGQKVEFLVSFYNNEISEKSEIFDDQFSVERPDGSNFTLKIRSTKLEDSAMYFCASSPLAGAQAAQYFGPGTRLTVL.

This clonotype was seen ten or more times. The gene calls are TRBV2 and TRBJ1-6, with D possibly being TRBD1 (5 bases). V lost 4 bases and J lost 7, with 11 bases in between. The CDR3 is 14 amino acids. Germline CDR1 SNHLY, CDR2 FYNNEI. The CDR3 spells CASSARDVNSPLHF. The CDR3 bases are TGTGCCAGCAGTGCCCGGGACGTGAATTCACCCCTCCACTTT. Using reference TRBV2 and TRBJ1-6 for the parts outside the CDR3, the full variable domain is EPEVTQTPSHQVTQMGQEVILRCVPISNHLYFYWYRQILGQKVEFLVSFYNNEISEKSEIFDDQFSVERPDGSNFTLKIRSTKLEDSAMYFCASSARDVNSPLHFGNGTRLTVT.

This clonotype was counted only a few times. This may come from a read error, since a much larger clone is one base off. The rearrangement uses TRBV20-1 and TRBJ1-1; a possible D gene is TRBD1 (6 bases). Germline CDR1 DFQATT, CDR2 SNEGSKA (reference sequence). V was pared by 1 base and J by 9 bases, with 15 bases between. The CDR3 spans 13 residues. CDR3 coding DNA: TGCAGTGCTAGAGGGACAGAGAGGGGAAAAGCTTTCTTT. Amino acid sequence: CSARGTERGKAFF.